The 32 T cell receptor beta chains below come from one sample, sequenced in a study of fetal regulatory T cell absence and autoimmunity. TCRdb keeps only in-frame clones here, not all; method: immunoSEQ multiplex PCR. The table includes about 43,000 clones, roughly 83% detected once. Material for sequencing was cord blood. These receptor sequences come from a newborn boy with IPEX syndrome.

V and J are TRBV16 and TRBJ1-2; TRBD1 aligns across 8 bases. CDR1 is KGHSY, CDR2 FQNENV, per germline. CDR3 length: 16 residues. With 2 bases clipped from V and 6 bases from J, the junction kept 11 bases outside the gene matches. The CDR3 region has the DNA TGTGCCAGCAGCCAAGCTTCGGGGTTGACAGGGGATGGCTACACCTTC. It encodes CASSQASGLTGDGYTF.

Comments on this clone: Since no conserved phenylalanine or tryptophan closes the CDR3, a read error is the likely cause. J is TRBJ2-7 and V is TRBV9; D may be TRBD2 (6 bases). The CDR3 totals 16 residues. Germline V gene sequence: CDR1 SGDLS, CDR2 YYNGEE. V was pared by 4 bases and J by 2 bases, with 19 bases between. CDR3 bases: TGTGCCAGCAGCACCAATCCTAGCGTCGCTACCTACGAGCAGTACCTC. Its translation: CASSTNPSVATYEQYL.

This chain joins TRBV7-2 and TRBJ1-3, with D tentatively TRBD1 (6 bases). Germline loops: CDR1 SGHTA, CDR2 FQGNSA. CDR3 size: 15 residues. Trimming took 1 base from V and 4 from J, leaving 11 bases between them. For the CDR3, the DNA is TGTGCCAGCAGCTTAGGAGCGGGGGCAGGAAACACCATATATTTT. Translated: CASSLGAGAGNTIYF.

This chain uses TRBV4-1 with TRBJ1-1, with 8 bases fitting TRBD1. The trim removed 4 bases at V and 4 bases at J, leaving 5 bases unmatched. The CDR3 is 14 amino acids. Germline loops: CDR1 MGHRA, CDR2 YSYEKL. Written as DNA, the CDR3 is TGCGCCAGCAGCCTAGGACAGGGAGGCACTGAAGCTTTCTTT. As protein: CASSLGQGGTEAFF.

V and J are TRBV7-9 and TRBJ1-4; 11 nucleotides agree with TRBD1. V trimming: 5 bases; J trimming: 8 bases; junction bases outside the gene matches: 4. The CDR3 contains 14 residues. CDR1 SEHNR and CDR2 FQNEAQ come from the germline V gene (reference sequence). This CDR3 is CASSPGTGGEKLFF. The CDR3 nucleotides are TGTGCCAGCAGCCCCGGGACAGGGGGAGAAAAACTGTTTTTT.

This clone came up once. This chain links TRBV11-3 with TRBJ1-4, with TRBD1 identical over 7 bases. The CDR3 loop spans 15 amino acids. Germline CDR1 and CDR2: SGHNT and YENEEA. The V and J ends lost 1 base and 3 bases, in that order; junction bases with no gene match: 2. CDR3 nucleotides: TGTGCCAGCAGCTTAGTTGGGACAGCTAATGAAAAACTGTTTTTT. Protein product: CASSLVGTANEKLFF.

The chain combines TRBV11-2 with TRBJ2-3, with 8 bases identical to TRBD2. The germline V gene has CDR1 SGHAT and CDR2 FQNNGV. Trimming removed 6 bases from V and 2 bases from J; junction bases left unmatched: 1. The CDR3 has 13 amino acids. The CDR3, as DNA: TGTGCCAGCAGTAGCGGGGCCACAGATACGCAGTATTTT. This codes for CASSSGATDTQYF.

J is TRBJ2-1 and V is TRBV6-5; D gene ambiguous. CDR1 and CDR2 (germline): MNHEY, SVGAGI. The V gene lost 0 bases and the J gene lost 5 bases, with 8 bases spanning the gap. This CDR3 is 14 amino acids long. The CDR3 protein is CASSYSNGNNEQFF. As DNA, the CDR3 is TGTGCCAGCAGTTACTCGAACGGTAACAATGAGCAGTTCTTC.

The CDR3 reads CASSLAGLSGGDTQYF. CDR3 nucleotide sequence: TGTGCCAGCAGCTTAGCGGGGCTATCCGGGGGAGATACGCAGTATTTT. J is TRBJ2-3 and V is TRBV7-2; D may be TRBD2 (6 bases). Trimming removed 0 bases from V and 5 bases from J, with 15 bases in between. The CDR3 contains 16 residues. Germline CDR1 and CDR2: SGHTA and FQGNSA.

The table lists this clone with a few counts. The V gene is TRBV6-1, the J gene TRBJ1-3; D is unclear. The length of the CDR3 is 13 residues. The germline CDR1 and CDR2 sequences are MNHNS and SASEGT. The V end was cut by 3 bases, the J end by 0 bases, with 3 bases between. CDR3 region: CASSDNSGNTIYF. CDR3 nucleotide sequence: TGTGCCAGCAGTGACAACTCTGGAAACACCATATATTTT.

The chain has TRBV5-4 and TRBJ2-7, with 10 positions matching TRBD1. The CDR3 has 14 residues. Germline V lookup: CDR1 SGHNT, CDR2 YYREEE (reference sequence). V was clipped by 3 bases and J by 6 bases; unmatched bases: 6. CDR3 nucleotide sequence: TGTGCCAGCAGCTCGGGACAGGGGACGATCGAGCAGTACTTC. This gives the protein CASSSGQGTIEQYF.

The V and J genes are TRBV6-5 and TRBJ1-1; tentative D call: TRBD1 (6 bases). Germline assignment: CDR1 MNHEY and CDR2 SVGAGI. The V end was cut by 10 bases, the J end by 2 bases, with 14 bases between. The CDR3 has 13 amino acids. The CDR3 reads CATRQVPNTEAFF. The CDR3 DNA is TGTGCCACCCGACAGGTTCCAAACACTGAAGCTTTCTTT.

The V and J genes are TRBV15 and TRBJ2-7, with D possibly TRBD1 on 6 matching bases. In germline, CDR1 is LNHNV, CDR2 YYDKDF (reference sequence). Deletions cut 3 bases from V and 0 bases from J, with 15 bases between. This CDR3 spans 16 amino acids. The chain's CDR3 is CATSSPQGPTSYEQYF. The CDR3 DNA follows: TGTGCCACCAGCAGTCCGCAGGGGCCGACCTCCTACGAGCAGTACTTC.

The gene calls are TRBV7-9 and TRBJ1-3; D is uncertain. Germline V gene sequence: CDR1 SEHNR, CDR2 FQNEAQ (reference sequence). V lost 4 bases and J 4 bases, leaving 14 bases between the germline ends. The CDR3 is made up of 15 amino acids. The CDR3 DNA sequence: TGTGCCAGCAGCTACACTCTGGGCTCGGGAAACACCATATATTTT. Protein: CASSYTLGSGNTIYF. The variable domain in full, with the rest retrieved from reference TRBV7-9 and TRBJ1-3, is DTGVSQNPRHKITKRGQNVTFRCDPISEHNRLYWYRQTLGQGPEFLTYFQNEAQLEKSRLLSDRFSAERPKGSFSTLEIQRTEQGDSAMYLCASSYTLGSGNTIYFGEGSWLTVV.

This clone appeared a single time. The rearrangement uses TRBV11-2 and TRBJ2-3; D is perhaps TRBD1 or TRBD2 (5 bases each). Looked up from germline, CDR1 is SGHAT and CDR2 is FQNNGV. The CDR3 sequence is 15 residues long. V lost 3 bases to trimming and J lost 4 bases, with 14 bases between them. CDR3 DNA: TGTGCCAGCAGCTTTGGGGGAACTAGGGCAGATACGCAGTATTTT. Its translation: CASSFGGTRADTQYF.

This clone was counted a single time. The chain uses TRBV19 and TRBJ2-1; a possible D gene is TRBD2 (5 bases). Trimming cost V 3 bases and J 8 bases, with 14 bases left between them. In germline, CDR1 is LNHDA, CDR2 SQIVND (reference sequence). This CDR3 is 14 amino acids long. CDR3 nucleotides: TGTGCCAGTAGTATTAGCGTCGCCGTCTATGAGCAGTTCTTC. Residues: CASSISVAVYEQFF.

The gene calls are TRBV6-1 and TRBJ2-7; 9 nucleotides align to TRBD2. Germline lookup yields CDR1 MNHNS and CDR2 SASEGT. This CDR3 is 18 amino acids long. V dropped 3 bases and J dropped 5; count of bases not matched to a gene: 17. The CDR3: CASSESNLRGGLINEQYF. The CDR3 DNA follows: TGTGCCAGCAGTGAGTCTAATTTGCGGGGGGGCCTAATCAACGAGCAGTACTTC.

V gene TRBV11-3 combines with J gene TRBJ2-7; 10 bases fit TRBD2. Germline CDR1 SGHNT, CDR2 YENEEA. This CDR3 spans 18 amino acids. V shed 4 bases and J 0 bases; nucleotides not matched to a gene: 12. The CDR3: CASSSYRSGLASSYEQYF. CDR3 in DNA: TGTGCCAGCAGCTCCTACAGATCGGGACTAGCGAGCTCCTACGAGCAGTACTTC. The full variable domain, rest sourced from reference TRBV11-3 and TRBJ2-7, is EAGVVQSPRYKIIEKKQPVAFWCNPISGHNTLYWYLQNLGQGPELLIRYENEEAVDDSQLPKDRFSAERLKGVDSTLKIQPAELGDSAVYLCASSSYRSGLASSYEQYFGPGTRLTVT.

The gene calls are TRBV18 and TRBJ1-1; D may be TRBD1 (6 bases). Germline CDR1 and CDR2: KGHSH and LQKENI. Trimming shortened V by 0 bases and J by 0 bases, and 8 bases separated the two germline ends. This CDR3 spans 15 amino acids. In DNA, the CDR3 is TGTGCCAGCTCACCACCGGGGGCCATGAACACTGAAGCTTTCTTT. This translates into CASSPPGAMNTEAFF.

J is TRBJ2-4 and V is TRBV7-9; D ambiguous. V was shortened by 1 base and J by 0 bases, with 13 bases between the two germline ends. The germline V gene encodes CDR1 SEHNR and CDR2 FQNEAQ (reference sequence). The CDR3 contains 17 residues. Here the CDR3 DNA reads TGTGCCAGCAGCTTAGGCCCCACCATGGTAGCCAAAAACATTCAGTACTTC. This encodes CASSLGPTMVAKNIQYF.

The chain uses TRBV11-2 and TRBJ2-1, with 10 bases identical to TRBD2. V dropped 2 bases and J dropped 8; count of bases not matched to a gene: 3. Germline V gene sequence: CDR1 SGHAT, CDR2 FQNNGV. This CDR3 comprises 14 residues. The CDR3, as DNA: TGTGCCAGCAGCTTAATTCTAGCGGGAGATGAGCAGTTCTTC. Protein product: CASSLILAGDEQFF.

The chain recombines TRBV5-4 with TRBJ2-5; TRBD2 matches at 10 bases. The junction had 2 bases not matched to a gene; V was cut back by 2 bases and J by 4 bases. CDR1 is SGHNT, CDR2 YYREEE, per germline (reference sequence). The CDR3 totals 14 residues. DNA of the CDR3: TGTGCCAGCAGCTTAGCGGGAGGGATAGAGACCCAGTACTTC. This encodes CASSLAGGIETQYF.

CDR3 nucleotides: TGTGCCAGCAGCACCCTAGCGAATGAGCAGTTCTTC. Its translation: CASSTLANEQFF. V usage is TRBV7-9 and J usage is TRBJ2-1; maybe TRBD2 (6 bases). This CDR3 contains 12 residues. Trimming cost V 5 bases and J 7 bases, with 9 bases left between them. In germline, CDR1 is SEHNR, CDR2 FQNEAQ (reference sequence).

The V gene is TRBV28, the J gene TRBJ2-3; 9 bases agree with TRBD2. The germline V gene has CDR1 MDHEN and CDR2 SYDVKM. The CDR3 runs 14 residues. The junction had 0 bases not matched to a gene; V was cut back by 4 bases and J by 1 base. The CDR3 spells CASSWTSGTDTQYF. The CDR3 coding sequence is TGTGCCAGCAGTTGGACTAGCGGCACAGATACGCAGTATTTT. Looking up the rest from reference TRBV28 and TRBJ2-3 gives the full variable domain: DVKVTQSSRYLVKRTGEKVFLECVQDMDHENMFWYRQDPGLGLRLIYFSYDVKMKEKGDIPEGYSVSREKKERFSLILESASTNQTSMYLCASSWTSGTDTQYFGPGTRLTVL.

The rearrangement links TRBV4-1 to TRBJ1-2, with 7 bases that match TRBD1. The germline CDR1 and CDR2 sequences are MGHRA and YSYEKL. Unmatched junction bases numbered 5, after V lost 2 bases and J lost 5 bases. The CDR3 has 14 amino acids. CDR3 coding DNA: TGCGCCAGCAGCCAACAGGGGGAGGGGTATGGCTACACCTTC. It encodes CASSQQGEGYGYTF.

The rearrangement joins TRBV5-4 to TRBJ2-3, with a tentative D call TRBD2 (6 bases). This CDR3 contains 17 residues. V was clipped by 0 bases and J by 2 bases, with 16 bases between them. The V gene's germline CDR1 is SGHNT and CDR2 YYREEE (reference sequence). CDR3 residues: CASSLVPPTSYTDTQYF. Written as DNA, the CDR3 is TGTGCCAGCAGCTTGGTTCCACCGACTAGTTACACAGATACGCAGTATTTT.

The chain joins TRBV7-9 to TRBJ2-4, with TRBD2 as a possible D gene (6 bases). V was cut by 1 base and J by 8 bases, with 12 bases left in between. The CDR3 loop spans 14 amino acids. Per the germline V gene, CDR1 is SEHNR and CDR2 is FQNEAQ (reference sequence). The CDR3 region has the DNA TGTGCCAGCAGCTTAGAACGGGAGATGGACATTCAGTACTTC. This sequence encodes CASSLEREMDIQYF.

The chain is built from TRBV11-3 and TRBJ2-7; the D is unclear. Germline V gives CDR1 SGHNT, CDR2 YENEEA. V lost 1 base and J 6 bases, leaving 13 bases between the germline ends. The CDR3 has 14 amino acids. Here the CDR3 DNA reads TGTGCCAGCAGCTTAGCCGGGCTTTCCAGCGAGCAGTACTTC. This sequence encodes CASSLAGLSSEQYF. Complete variable domain (other parts from reference TRBV11-3 and TRBJ2-7): EAGVVQSPRYKIIEKKQPVAFWCNPISGHNTLYWYLQNLGQGPELLIRYENEEAVDDSQLPKDRFSAERLKGVDSTLKIQPAELGDSAVYLCASSLAGLSSEQYFGPGTRLTVT.

The chain joins TRBV21-1 to TRBJ2-3; TRBD2, the table's D call, lacks a check against the DNA. TRBV21-1 constitutes a pseudogene. CDR3 length: 18 amino acids. The CDR3 spells CASSPTPGLASSTDTQYF. The CDR3 coding sequence is TGTGCCAGCAGCCCGACCCCGGGACTAGCATCTAGCACAGATACGCAGTATTTT.

The chain links TRBV14 to TRBJ2-3; D uncertain. CDR1 and CDR2 from the germline V gene are SGHDN and FVKESK. The CDR3 sequence is 12 residues long. The germline V and J ends were trimmed by 4 bases and 3 bases, with 5 bases remaining between them. The CDR3 sequence is CASSLKTDTQYF. In DNA form, the CDR3 reads TGTGCCAGCAGCCTGAAGACAGATACGCAGTATTTT.

This sequence joins TRBV4-3 and TRBJ2-7; D assignment may be TRBD1 or TRBD2 (6 bases each). CDR3 length: 15 amino acids. Germline lookup yields CDR1 LGHNA and CDR2 YSLEER. V lost 0 bases to trimming and J lost 0 bases, with 9 bases between them. CDR3 sequence (DNA): TGCGCCAGCAGCCAAGAAGGGGGGAGCTCCTACGAGCAGTACTTC. Encoded protein: CASSQEGGSSYEQYF.

As concerns this clone: Germline and junction disagree at one end, which may indicate a read error. The chain carries TRBV19 and TRBJ2-7; TRBD2 aligns across 10 bases. CDR1 is LNHDA and CDR2 is SQIVND in the germline V gene (reference sequence). The CDR3 sequence is 13 residues long. As DNA, the CDR3 is TGTGCCAATAGTATAGCGGGAGGAGGCGAGCAGTACTTC. Its translation is CANSIAGGGEQYF.